The rows below give T cell receptor beta chains drawn from one sample of a study of T cell responses to AZD1222 COVID-19 vaccine. Profiling relied on immunoSEQ multiplex PCR, and the TCRdb table lists in-frame clones only, not all of them. This sample has over 100,000 clones, with around 90% found just once. Here the sequenced sample was peripheral blood, taken on day 0 of AZD1222 vaccination. The receptors were sampled from an adult in good health. The CDR3 runs from the conserved cysteine through the conserved F or W. The D gene is left open where the match is weak. Size values are once, few and many counts, or a class for expanded clones, and some rows have none.

V,J,size,D,CDR3,DNA
TRBV2,TRBJ1-5,NA,NA,CASSGSNQPQHF,TGTGCCAGCAGCGGGAGCAATCAGCCCCAGCATTTT
TRBV7-8,TRBJ1-4,NA,NA,CASSLEGGADAPGKLFF,TGTGCCAGCAGCTTAGAGGGGGGGGCAGATGCCCCAGGAAAACTGTTTTTT
TRBV28,TRBJ2-2,NA,NA,CASSLLGPGLGELFF,TGTGCCAGCAGTTTATTGGGCCCCGGCCTCGGGGAGCTGTTTTTT
TRBV7-6,TRBJ1-6,NA,NA,CASSSAGRTNSPLHF,TGTGCCAGCAGCTCCGCAGGCAGGACTAATTCACCCCTCCACTTT
TRBV6-1,TRBJ1-1,NA,NA,CASSELGTQGTEAFF,TGTGCCAGCAGTGAACTAGGGACCCAAGGAACTGAAGCTTTCTTT
TRBV7-9,TRBJ1-2,NA,NA,CASSLSPPAGYF,TGTGCCAGCAGCTTAAGTCCTCCCGCGGGTTACTTC
TRBV2,TRBJ1-2,NA,NA,CASSPRTYGYTF,TGTGCCAGCAGCCCCAGGACCTATGGCTACACCTTC
TRBV10-2,TRBJ1-1,few,NA,CASSGTNRGATEAFF,TGCGCCAGCAGTGGCACCAACAGAGGGGCCACTGAAGCTTTCTTT
TRBV29-1,TRBJ2-1,NA,NA,CSVEEYNEQFF,TGCAGCGTTGAAGAATACAATGAGCAGTTCTTC
TRBV27,TRBJ1-4,NA,NA,CASSLSGASAEKLFF,TGTGCCAGCAGTTTATCAGGGGCCTCGGCTGAAAAACTGTTTTTT
TRBV19,TRBJ1-2,NA,NA,CASSRNGGSYGYTF,TGTGCCAGTAGCCGTAATGGAGGAAGCTATGGCTACACCTTC
TRBV10-1,TRBJ2-1,NA,TRBD2,CASRAREGPDNEQFF,TGCGCCAGCAGGGCGCGGGAGGGCCCGGACAATGAGCAGTTCTTC
TRBV20-1,TRBJ2-5,NA,NA,CSAREVDTQYF,TGCAGTGCTAGAGAGGTAGATACCCAGTACTTC
TRBV11-2,TRBJ2-2,NA,TRBD1,CASSLIGRGLDGELFF,TGTGCCAGCAGCTTAATAGGCAGGGGGCTTGACGGGGAGCTGTTTTTT
TRBV19,TRBJ1-2,once,NA,CASSWGQNYGYTF,TGTGCCAGTAGTTGGGGACAAAACTATGGCTACACCTTC
TRBV6-5,TRBJ1-5,NA,NA,CASSPTSRQWRPQHF,TGTGCCAGCAGCCCGACATCCCGACAGTGGCGGCCCCAGCATTTT
TRBV6-5,TRBJ2-5,NA,TRBD2,CASNPRGEGLQYF,TGTGCCAGCAACCCTCGGGGGGAGGGTCTCCAGTACTTC
TRBV28,TRBJ1-5,NA,NA,CASFDSNQPQHF,TGTGCCAGCTTTGATAGCAATCAGCCCCAGCATTTT
TRBV5-1,TRBJ2-6,NA,NA,CASSVPHSSGANVLTF,TGCGCCAGCAGCGTACCCCACAGCTCTGGGGCCAACGTCCTGACTTTC
TRBV13,TRBJ1-6,once,NA,CASSLGGSSYNSPLHF,TGTGCCAGCAGCTTAGGGGGGAGCTCCTATAATTCACCCCTCCACTTT
TRBV24-1,TRBJ1-1,NA,NA,CATSDTSRAFF,TGTGCCACCAGTGATACGAGTAGGGCTTTCTTT
TRBV3-1/TRBV3-2,TRBJ2-7,few,TRBD2,CASSPTSGRGEQYF,TGTGCCAGCAGCCCAACTAGCGGGAGAGGCGAGCAGTACTTC